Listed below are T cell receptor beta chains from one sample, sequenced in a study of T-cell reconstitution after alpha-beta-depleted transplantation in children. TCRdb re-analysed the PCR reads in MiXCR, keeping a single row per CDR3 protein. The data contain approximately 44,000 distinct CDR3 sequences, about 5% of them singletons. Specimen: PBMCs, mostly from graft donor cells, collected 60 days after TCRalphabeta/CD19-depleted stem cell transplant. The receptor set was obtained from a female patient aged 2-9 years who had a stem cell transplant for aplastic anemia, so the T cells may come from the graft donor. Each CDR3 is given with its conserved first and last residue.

CDR3 protein: CASSPGGLGTDTQYF
V gene: TRBV6-4

CDR3 protein: CASSLDWNQPQHF
V gene: TRBV5-5

CDR3 protein: CATSRVYEKLFF
V gene: TRBV15

CDR3 protein: CASSLVRETDTQYF
V gene: TRBV7-2

CDR3 protein: CSARWTQIRDTQYF
V gene: TRBV20-1

CDR3 protein: CASSPVRDTQYF
V gene: TRBV18

CDR3 protein: CASSSSIAKNIQYF
V gene: TRBV28

CDR3 protein: CASSHPLAGEIEQFF
V gene: TRBV12-3/TRBV12-4

CDR3 protein: CASSQGSGGSYEQYF
V gene: TRBV4-2

CDR3 protein: CASSLDGYNEQFF
V gene: TRBV7-9

CDR3 protein: CASSPGGGVQYEQYF
V gene: TRBV7-2

CDR3 protein: CAARDAGVDTQYF
V gene: TRBV10-2

CDR3 protein: CASSFVERAYNEQFF
V gene: TRBV28

CDR3 protein: CASSFKITGELFF
V gene: TRBV7-2

CDR3 protein: CASSLSRESIQYF
V gene: TRBV12-3/TRBV12-4